The rows below give T cell receptor beta chains drawn from one sample of a study of beta chain features in type 1 diabetes. TCRdb's table, derived via immunoSEQ multiplex PCR, lists solely in-frame clones and lacks some. The repertoire holds a few hundred thousand clones, with 25% to 35% as singletons. The sequencing sample was made of central memory CD4+ T cells from blood. These receptors were collected from a man aged 30-40 years in good health. Both conserved end residues are part of each CDR3. Each record gives: CDR3 protein, CDR3 DNA, V gene, J gene, D gene, CDR3 length, clone size. The D gene is left open where the match is weak. Where a row states a size, it is once, few, many or the class of an expanded clone; other rows omit it.

cdr3_aa: CASRDRTMNTEAFF
cdr3_nt: TGTGCCAGCAGGGACAGGACCATGAACACTGAAGCTTTCTTT
v_call: TRBV2
j_call: TRBJ1-1
d_call: TRBD1
cdr3_length: 14
clone_size: .

cdr3_aa: CASGRVRGDEQYF
cdr3_nt: TGTGCCAGCGGACGCGTGAGGGGTGACGAGCAGTACTTC
v_call: TRBV27
j_call: TRBJ2-7
d_call: .
cdr3_length: 13
clone_size: .

cdr3_aa: CASSLAGGRPRETQYF
cdr3_nt: TGTGCCAGCAGCTTAGCGGGAGGCCGCCCTCGGGAGACCCAGTACTTC
v_call: TRBV11-2
j_call: TRBJ2-5
d_call: TRBD2
cdr3_length: 16
clone_size: .

cdr3_aa: CASSQEVSLAGALRSGEQFF
cdr3_nt: TGCGCCAGCAGCCAAGAAGTTAGCCTAGCGGGAGCGCTTCGATCTGGTGAGCAGTTCTTC
v_call: TRBV4-3
j_call: TRBJ2-1
d_call: TRBD2
cdr3_length: 20
clone_size: once

cdr3_aa: CASRAYSNQPQHF
cdr3_nt: TGTGCCAGCAGGGCGTATAGCAATCAGCCCCAGCATTTT
v_call: TRBV6-6
j_call: TRBJ1-5
d_call: .
cdr3_length: 13
clone_size: few

cdr3_aa: CASSDGTSNYEQFF
cdr3_nt: TGCGCCAGCAGCGACGGGACTAGTAACTATGAGCAGTTCTTC
v_call: TRBV5-1
j_call: TRBJ2-1
d_call: TRBD2
cdr3_length: 14
clone_size: .

cdr3_aa: CASSQRTGRDTQYF
cdr3_nt: TGTGCCAGCAGTCAACGGACAGGGAGAGATACGCAGTATTTT
v_call: TRBV6-5
j_call: TRBJ2-3
d_call: TRBD1
cdr3_length: 14
clone_size: .

cdr3_aa: CASSGSGRNNEQFF
cdr3_nt: TGTGCCAGCAGTGGCAGCGGGAGGAACAATGAGCAGTTCTTC
v_call: TRBV6-6
j_call: TRBJ2-1
d_call: TRBD2
cdr3_length: 14
clone_size: few

cdr3_aa: CAWTSSGLAGVINTGELFF
cdr3_nt: TGTGCCTGGACGTCGTCGGGACTAGCGGGGGTCATCAACACCGGGGAGCTGTTTTTT
v_call: TRBV30
j_call: TRBJ2-2
d_call: TRBD2
cdr3_length: 19
clone_size: .

cdr3_aa: CASSQEGGLGETQYF
cdr3_nt: TGCGCCAGCAGCCAAGAGGGGGGTCTGGGAGAGACCCAGTACTTC
v_call: TRBV4-3
j_call: TRBJ2-5
d_call: .
cdr3_length: 15
clone_size: .

cdr3_aa: CASSVPGQGYEQYF
cdr3_nt: TGTGCCAGCAGCGTACCGGGACAGGGGTACGAGCAGTACTTC
v_call: TRBV7-2
j_call: TRBJ2-7
d_call: TRBD1
cdr3_length: 14
clone_size: .

cdr3_aa: CASSPRTGGTEAFF
cdr3_nt: TGTGCCAGCAGCCCTAGGACGGGGGGCACTGAAGCTTTCTTT
v_call: TRBV7-2
j_call: TRBJ1-1
d_call: .
cdr3_length: 14
clone_size: once

cdr3_aa: CASSPPLGGGTNYGYTF
cdr3_nt: TGTGCCAGCAGTCCCCCCTTGGGGGGCGGTACTAACTATGGCTACACCTTC
v_call: TRBV28
j_call: TRBJ1-2
d_call: .
cdr3_length: 17
clone_size: .

cdr3_aa: CASSEGRIYEQYF
cdr3_nt: TGTGCCAGTAGTGAGGGACGGATTTACGAGCAGTACTTC
v_call: TRBV19
j_call: TRBJ2-7
d_call: .
cdr3_length: 13
clone_size: .

cdr3_aa: CASRTSGTDTQYF
cdr3_nt: TGTGCCAGTAGGACTAGCGGCACAGATACGCAGTATTTT
v_call: TRBV6-1
j_call: TRBJ2-3
d_call: TRBD2
cdr3_length: 13
clone_size: .

cdr3_aa: CASSPGGASTDTQYF
cdr3_nt: TGTGCCAGCTCACCAGGAGGTGCTAGCACAGATACGCAGTATTTT
v_call: TRBV18
j_call: TRBJ2-3
d_call: .
cdr3_length: 15
clone_size: .

cdr3_aa: CATSREGFGETQYF
cdr3_nt: TGTGCCACCAGCAGAGAGGGTTTTGGGGAGACCCAGTACTTC
v_call: TRBV15
j_call: TRBJ2-5
d_call: .
cdr3_length: 14
clone_size: .

cdr3_aa: CASSQPRGGVQETQYF
cdr3_nt: TGTGCCAGCAGCCAACCTCGTGGCGGAGTCCAAGAGACCCAGTACTTC
v_call: TRBV9
j_call: TRBJ2-5
d_call: .
cdr3_length: 16
clone_size: few

cdr3_aa: CAISSSGMTQETQYF
cdr3_nt: TGTGCCATCAGCTCTAGCGGGATGACCCAAGAGACCCAGTACTTC
v_call: TRBV10-3
j_call: TRBJ2-5
d_call: TRBD2
cdr3_length: 15
clone_size: few

cdr3_aa: CATSRDNRQTQYF
cdr3_nt: TGTGCCACCAGCAGAGATAATCGGCAGACGCAGTATTTT
v_call: TRBV15
j_call: TRBJ2-3
d_call: .
cdr3_length: 13
clone_size: .

cdr3_aa: CASTSLTPNYGYTF
cdr3_nt: TGTGCCAGCACTTCCCTGACTCCTAACTATGGCTACACCTTC
v_call: TRBV6-6
j_call: TRBJ1-2
d_call: .
cdr3_length: 14
clone_size: .

cdr3_aa: CASSSTGIEQYF
cdr3_nt: TGTGCCAGCAGCTCTACAGGAATCGAGCAGTACTTC
v_call: TRBV7-9
j_call: TRBJ2-7
d_call: .
cdr3_length: 12
clone_size: few

cdr3_aa: CSVDGGAFTDTQYF
cdr3_nt: TGCAGCGTTGACGGGGGGGCCTTCACAGATACGCAGTATTTT
v_call: TRBV29-1
j_call: TRBJ2-3
d_call: TRBD2
cdr3_length: 14
clone_size: few

cdr3_aa: CATSSPSRSYNEQFF
cdr3_nt: TGTGCCACCAGCAGCCCCTCTCGCTCCTACAATGAGCAGTTCTTC
v_call: TRBV15
j_call: TRBJ2-1
d_call: .
cdr3_length: 15
clone_size: .

cdr3_aa: CASSLLSGGQETQYF
cdr3_nt: TGTGCCAGCAGCCTCCTGAGCGGGGGGCAAGAGACCCAGTACTTC
v_call: TRBV13
j_call: TRBJ2-5
d_call: TRBD2
cdr3_length: 15
clone_size: few

cdr3_aa: CASSLPGQGRREKLFF
cdr3_nt: TGTGCCAGCAGTCTCCCGGGACAGGGCAGACGGGAAAAACTGTTTTTT
v_call: TRBV6-6
j_call: TRBJ1-4
d_call: TRBD1
cdr3_length: 16
clone_size: many